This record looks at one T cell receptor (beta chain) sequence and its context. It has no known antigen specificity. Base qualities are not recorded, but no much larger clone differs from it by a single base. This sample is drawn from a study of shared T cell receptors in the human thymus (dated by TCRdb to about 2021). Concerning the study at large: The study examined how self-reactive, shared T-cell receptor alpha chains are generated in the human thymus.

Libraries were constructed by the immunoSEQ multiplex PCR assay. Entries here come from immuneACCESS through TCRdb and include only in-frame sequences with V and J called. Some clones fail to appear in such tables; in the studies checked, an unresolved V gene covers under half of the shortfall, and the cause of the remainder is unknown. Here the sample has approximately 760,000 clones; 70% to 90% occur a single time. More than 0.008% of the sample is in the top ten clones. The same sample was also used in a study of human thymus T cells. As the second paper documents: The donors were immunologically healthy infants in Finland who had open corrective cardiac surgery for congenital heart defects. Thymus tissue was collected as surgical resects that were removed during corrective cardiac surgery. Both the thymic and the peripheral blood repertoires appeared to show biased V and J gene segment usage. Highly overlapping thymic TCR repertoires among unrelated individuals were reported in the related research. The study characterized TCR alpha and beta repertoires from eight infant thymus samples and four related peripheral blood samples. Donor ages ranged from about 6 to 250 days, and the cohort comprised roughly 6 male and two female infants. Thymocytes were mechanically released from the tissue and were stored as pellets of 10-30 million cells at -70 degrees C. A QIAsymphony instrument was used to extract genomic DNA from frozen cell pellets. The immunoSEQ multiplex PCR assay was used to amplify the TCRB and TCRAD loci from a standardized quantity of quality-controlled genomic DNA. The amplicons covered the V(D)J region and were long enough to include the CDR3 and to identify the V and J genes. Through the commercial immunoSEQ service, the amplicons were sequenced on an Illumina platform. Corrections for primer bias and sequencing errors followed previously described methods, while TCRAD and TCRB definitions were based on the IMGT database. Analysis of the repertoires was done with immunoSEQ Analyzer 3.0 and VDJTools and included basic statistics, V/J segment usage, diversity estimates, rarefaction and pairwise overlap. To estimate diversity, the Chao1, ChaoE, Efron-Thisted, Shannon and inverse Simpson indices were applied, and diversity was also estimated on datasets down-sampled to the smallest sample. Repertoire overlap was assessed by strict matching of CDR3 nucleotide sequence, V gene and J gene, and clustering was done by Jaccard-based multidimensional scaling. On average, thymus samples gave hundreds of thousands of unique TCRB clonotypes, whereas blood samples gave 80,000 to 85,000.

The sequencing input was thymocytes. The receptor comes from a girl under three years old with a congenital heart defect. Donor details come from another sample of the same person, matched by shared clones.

The CDR3 sequence is CASSSPGLAGAGELFF. The nucleotide sequence reads TGCGCCAGCTCATCCCCGGGACTAGCCGGCGCCGGGGAGCTGTTTTTT. Recombination linked TRBV10-1 to TRBJ2-2; the central 9 bases match TRBD2. The germline V gene (reference sequence) gives CDR1 as WNHNN and CDR2 as SYGVQD. V ends up 8 bases short and J 6 bases short, with an unmatched junction base count of 13. The CDR3, from cysteine to phenylalanine, totals 16 residues. Just the 48-base CDR3 DNA is kept, in frame starting at base 1.